This T cell receptor beta chain emerged from a study of vaccination and CD4 T cells after COVID-19. Study in general: Control cultures, each given a CEFX pool, an HIV-1 Nef pool, or no peptide, were included. Whole-study results and caveats: This study had few convalescent patients and no early post-infection samples.

Trimming stripped 3 bases from V and 13 bases from J, with 22 bases between. CDR1 DFQATT and CDR2 SNEGSKA come from the germline V gene (reference sequence). There are 15 residues in the CDR3. Sequencing of DNA taken from cultured CD4+ T cells relied on the Oncomine TCR Beta short-read assay. CD4+ T cells were cultured, and genomic DNA was extracted from them. One entry per CDR3 protein, called by TCRdb with MiXCR from the PCR reads. The table shows approximately 23,000 distinct CDR3 sequences, with roughly two fifths occurring only once. In this sample, this clonotype turned up a few times. Antigen unknown. Documented time point: late sampling 161 to 241 days after vaccination in three convalescent patients. Indicated treatment: approximately 9-day PBMC culture with coronavirus spike peptide pools or control peptides (ViraFEST assay). PBMC cultures, at two million cells per well, received roughly 10 IU/ml IL-2 and 9 to 10 ug/ml peptide pools.

The chain uses TRBV20-1 and TRBJ1-6; TRBD1 is a possible D gene (5 bases). This specimen was CD4+ T cells from blood, cultured in vitro, taken about 7 months after SARS-CoV-2 vaccination. The sequence was collected from a human donor who had recovered from COVID-19. The CDR3 region has the DNA TGCAGTGCTAGGGAGCTTCCGGGGGGATTAAACCCCCTCCACTTT. Residues: CSARELPGGLNPLHF.